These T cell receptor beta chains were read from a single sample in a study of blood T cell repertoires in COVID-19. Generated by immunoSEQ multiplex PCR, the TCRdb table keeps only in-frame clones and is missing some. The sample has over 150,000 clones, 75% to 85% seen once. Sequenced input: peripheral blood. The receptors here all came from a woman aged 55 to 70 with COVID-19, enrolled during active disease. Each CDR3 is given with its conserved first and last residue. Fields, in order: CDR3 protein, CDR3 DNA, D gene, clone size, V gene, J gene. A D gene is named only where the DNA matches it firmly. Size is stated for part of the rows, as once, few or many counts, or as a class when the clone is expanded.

CDR3aa: CASSGTVAGTSTDTQYF
CDR3nt: TGCGCCAGCAGCGGGACCGTAGCGGGAACTAGCACAGATACGCAGTATTTT
d_gene: TRBD2
abundance: NA
v_gene: TRBV5-1
j_gene: TRBJ2-3

CDR3aa: CASSLAGTGIYEQYF
CDR3nt: TGTGCCAGCAGCTTAGCCGGGACAGGGATCTACGAGCAGTACTTC
d_gene: TRBD1
abundance: NA
v_gene: TRBV7-9
j_gene: TRBJ2-7

CDR3aa: CASSHGTSFRALHF
CDR3nt: TGTGCCAGCAGCCACGGGACATCCTTTCGGGCCCTCCACTTT
d_gene: NA
abundance: NA
v_gene: TRBV14
j_gene: TRBJ1-6

CDR3aa: CATSGSLNTGELFF
CDR3nt: TGTGCCACCAGCGGGAGCCTGAACACCGGGGAGCTGTTTTTT
d_gene: TRBD2
abundance: few
v_gene: TRBV19
j_gene: TRBJ2-2

CDR3aa: CASSLALSSGSSEAFF
CDR3nt: TGCGCCAGCAGCTTGGCCTTGTCATCAGGGTCTTCTGAAGCTTTCTTT
d_gene: NA
abundance: NA
v_gene: TRBV5-1
j_gene: TRBJ1-1

CDR3aa: CASSLGPQEAFF
CDR3nt: TGTGCCAGCAGCTTAGGGCCACAAGAAGCTTTCTTT
d_gene: NA
abundance: NA
v_gene: TRBV11-3
j_gene: TRBJ1-1

CDR3aa: CASSFIENYGYTF
CDR3nt: TGCGCCAGCAGCTTTATAGAGAACTATGGCTACACCTTC
d_gene: NA
abundance: once
v_gene: TRBV5-1
j_gene: TRBJ1-2

CDR3aa: CAWSSQGVSPLHF
CDR3nt: TGTGCCTGGAGTAGCCAGGGGGTTTCACCCCTCCACTTT
d_gene: TRBD1
abundance: NA
v_gene: TRBV30
j_gene: TRBJ1-6

CDR3aa: CASSIVRTAGNTIYF
CDR3nt: TGTGCCAGTAGTATAGTCCGGACAGCCGGAAACACCATATATTTT
d_gene: NA
abundance: NA
v_gene: TRBV19
j_gene: TRBJ1-3

CDR3aa: CASSPLAGFGELFF
CDR3nt: TGCGCCAGCAGCCCCCTAGCGGGGTTTGGGGAGCTGTTTTTT
d_gene: TRBD2
abundance: NA
v_gene: TRBV5-1
j_gene: TRBJ2-2

CDR3aa: CASSESGALSYNEQFF
CDR3nt: TGCGCCAGCAGTGAGTCAGGGGCTTTATCCTACAATGAGCAGTTCTTC
d_gene: NA
abundance: NA
v_gene: TRBV10-1
j_gene: TRBJ2-1

CDR3aa: CASSAIRSGSDEQYF
CDR3nt: TGTGCCAGCAGCGCTATCCGTAGCGGGAGCGACGAGCAGTACTTC
d_gene: TRBD2
abundance: NA
v_gene: TRBV6-6
j_gene: TRBJ2-7

CDR3aa: CASSFPGGYGYTF
CDR3nt: TGTGCCAGCAGTTTTCCGGGAGGCTATGGCTACACCTTC
d_gene: NA
abundance: NA
v_gene: TRBV27
j_gene: TRBJ1-2

CDR3aa: CASSLFRDSYEQYF
CDR3nt: TGCGCCAGCAGCTTGTTCCGGGACAGCTACGAGCAGTACTTC
d_gene: TRBD1
abundance: NA
v_gene: TRBV5-1
j_gene: TRBJ2-7

CDR3aa: CASSSHQGSTYEQYF
CDR3nt: TGTGCCAGCAGCTCCCACCAGGGGTCTACCTACGAGCAGTACTTC
d_gene: NA
abundance: NA
v_gene: TRBV7-2
j_gene: TRBJ2-7

CDR3aa: CASTLEGQGARGYTF
CDR3nt: TGCGCCAGCACCCTTGAGGGACAGGGGGCTCGTGGCTACACCTTC
d_gene: TRBD1
abundance: NA
v_gene: TRBV5-1
j_gene: TRBJ1-2

CDR3aa: CASSIAKIGQGGTEAFF
CDR3nt: TGTGCCAGTAGTATAGCCAAGATCGGACAGGGAGGTACTGAAGCTTTCTTT
d_gene: TRBD1
abundance: NA
v_gene: TRBV19
j_gene: TRBJ1-1

CDR3aa: CATSRVQGTSGRGEQFF
CDR3nt: TGTGCCACCAGCAGAGTCCAAGGGACTAGCGGGAGAGGTGAGCAGTTCTTC
d_gene: TRBD2
abundance: NA
v_gene: TRBV15
j_gene: TRBJ2-1

CDR3aa: CASSLTATEAFF
CDR3nt: TGTGCCAGCAGTTTAACAGCCACTGAAGCTTTCTTT
d_gene: NA
abundance: few
v_gene: TRBV12-3/TRBV12-4
j_gene: TRBJ1-1

CDR3aa: CASTVRGNYGYTF
CDR3nt: TGTGCCAGTACCGTCCGGGGGAACTATGGCTACACCTTC
d_gene: NA
abundance: NA
v_gene: TRBV19
j_gene: TRBJ1-2

CDR3aa: CASSLGQGSTDTQYF
CDR3nt: TGTGCCAGCAGCTTGGGACAGGGCAGCACAGATACGCAGTATTTT
d_gene: TRBD1
abundance: NA
v_gene: TRBV5-4
j_gene: TRBJ2-3

CDR3aa: CATHRGQGPYGYTF
CDR3nt: TGTGCCACCCATAGGGGACAGGGCCCCTATGGCTACACCTTC
d_gene: TRBD1
abundance: NA
v_gene: TRBV19
j_gene: TRBJ1-2

CDR3aa: CASSPAVSYNEQFF
CDR3nt: TGTGCCAGCTCACCAGCGGTCTCCTACAATGAGCAGTTCTTC
d_gene: NA
abundance: once
v_gene: TRBV18
j_gene: TRBJ2-1

CDR3aa: CASTSSGSAYNEQFF
CDR3nt: TGCGCCAGCACCTCGTCGGGTTCTGCCTACAATGAGCAGTTCTTC
d_gene: NA
abundance: NA
v_gene: TRBV10-2
j_gene: TRBJ2-1

CDR3aa: CASSSRVWETQYF
CDR3nt: TGCGCCAGCAGCTCCCGAGTATGGGAGACCCAGTACTTC
d_gene: NA
abundance: NA
v_gene: TRBV5-1
j_gene: TRBJ2-5

CDR3aa: CASSSQGAYRPQHF
CDR3nt: TGTGCCAGCAGCTCACAGGGGGCTTACCGCCCCCAGCATTTT
d_gene: TRBD1
abundance: few
v_gene: TRBV5-6
j_gene: TRBJ1-5

CDR3aa: CASSLRTGYTDTQYF
CDR3nt: TGTGCCAGCAGCTTGCGGACAGGTTACACAGATACGCAGTATTTT
d_gene: TRBD1
abundance: once
v_gene: TRBV11-2
j_gene: TRBJ2-3

CDR3aa: CASSYQGAGETQYF
CDR3nt: TGTGCCAGCAGTTATCAGGGGGCAGGGGAGACCCAGTACTTC
d_gene: TRBD1
abundance: NA
v_gene: TRBV7-3
j_gene: TRBJ2-5

CDR3aa: CASSLTGRRGAVNTEAFF
CDR3nt: TGTGCCAGCAGCTTAACCGGGAGGAGGGGAGCAGTCAACACTGAAGCTTTCTTT
d_gene: NA
abundance: NA
v_gene: TRBV7-6
j_gene: TRBJ1-1

CDR3aa: CASSLVGGNQPQHF
CDR3nt: TGTGCCAGCAGCTTAGTGGGAGGCAATCAGCCCCAGCATTTT
d_gene: NA
abundance: NA
v_gene: TRBV7-8
j_gene: TRBJ1-5

CDR3aa: CASNLQGSGNTIYF
CDR3nt: TGTGCCAGCAACCTACAGGGGTCTGGAAACACCATATATTTT
d_gene: TRBD1
abundance: NA
v_gene: TRBV7-2
j_gene: TRBJ1-3

CDR3aa: CASSQGTGTYNEQFF
CDR3nt: TGTGCCAGCAGCCAAGGAACCGGGACTTACAATGAGCAGTTCTTC
d_gene: NA
abundance: NA
v_gene: TRBV3-1/TRBV3-2
j_gene: TRBJ2-1

CDR3aa: CASSEAVGASLHGYTF
CDR3nt: TGTGCCAGCAGTGAAGCGGTGGGGGCAAGTCTGCATGGCTACACCTTC
d_gene: NA
abundance: NA
v_gene: TRBV6-1
j_gene: TRBJ1-2

CDR3aa: CASSPMRSLPLTDTQYF
CDR3nt: TGCGCCAGCAGCCCCATGAGGAGTCTCCCCCTCACAGATACGCAGTATTTT
d_gene: NA
abundance: NA
v_gene: TRBV5-1
j_gene: TRBJ2-3

CDR3aa: CASSLPNGNTIYF
CDR3nt: TGTGCCAGCAGCTTGCCCAATGGAAACACCATATATTTT
d_gene: NA
abundance: NA
v_gene: TRBV5-4
j_gene: TRBJ1-3

CDR3aa: CASSIAASGGGDTQYF
CDR3nt: TGTGCCAGTAGTATTGCGGCTAGCGGGGGAGGGGATACGCAGTATTTT
d_gene: TRBD2
abundance: once
v_gene: TRBV19
j_gene: TRBJ2-3

CDR3aa: CASSLRDIPYEQYF
CDR3nt: TGCGCCAGCAGCTTACGGGACATACCCTACGAGCAGTACTTC
d_gene: NA
abundance: NA
v_gene: TRBV5-1
j_gene: TRBJ2-7

CDR3aa: CASSEWPGPQHF
CDR3nt: TGTGCCAGCAGTGAATGGCCAGGGCCCCAGCATTTT
d_gene: NA
abundance: few
v_gene: TRBV6-1
j_gene: TRBJ1-5

CDR3aa: CASSLGTGDGYTF
CDR3nt: TGTGCCAGCAGCTTAGGCACAGGGGATGGCTACACCTTC
d_gene: TRBD1
abundance: NA
v_gene: TRBV7-3
j_gene: TRBJ1-2

CDR3aa: CASSIISGVGANVLTF
CDR3nt: TGTGCCAGTAGTATTATTTCCGGGGTGGGGGCCAACGTCCTGACTTTC
d_gene: NA
abundance: NA
v_gene: TRBV19
j_gene: TRBJ2-6

CDR3aa: CASSYLIDRLGSGNTIYF
CDR3nt: TGTGCCAGCAGCTATCTAATCGACAGGTTGGGCTCTGGAAACACCATATATTTT
d_gene: NA
abundance: NA
v_gene: TRBV6-2/TRBV6-3
j_gene: TRBJ1-3

CDR3aa: CASSSTIAVAKNIQYF
CDR3nt: TGTGCCAGCAGTTCAACAATAGCGGTAGCCAAAAACATTCAGTACTTC
d_gene: NA
abundance: NA
v_gene: TRBV27
j_gene: TRBJ2-4

CDR3aa: CASSSSNTIYF
CDR3nt: TGTGCCAGCAGCTCCAGTAACACCATATATTTT
d_gene: NA
abundance: NA
v_gene: TRBV11-1
j_gene: TRBJ1-3

CDR3aa: CASSPESNYGYTF
CDR3nt: TGTGCCAGCTCACCGGAGAGTAACTATGGCTACACCTTC
d_gene: NA
abundance: NA
v_gene: TRBV18
j_gene: TRBJ1-2

CDR3aa: CASSPRDPRQPESSYNEQFF
CDR3nt: TGCGCCAGCAGCCCCCGAGATCCCCGACAGCCTGAAAGCTCCTACAATGAGCAGTTCTTC
d_gene: NA
abundance: many
v_gene: TRBV5-1
j_gene: TRBJ2-1

CDR3aa: CASSLGRGGVRETQYF
CDR3nt: TGCGCCAGCAGCTTGGGTAGAGGGGGAGTACGGGAGACCCAGTACTTC
d_gene: NA
abundance: NA
v_gene: TRBV5-1
j_gene: TRBJ2-5

CDR3aa: CASINSGTGLGTGELFF
CDR3nt: TGTGCCTCCATCAACTCCGGGACAGGGTTAGGCACCGGGGAGCTGTTTTTT
d_gene: TRBD1
abundance: NA
v_gene: TRBV18
j_gene: TRBJ2-2

CDR3aa: CASSIERSGEQFF
CDR3nt: TGTGCCAGTAGTATAGAGAGGAGTGGTGAGCAGTTCTTC
d_gene: NA
abundance: NA
v_gene: TRBV19
j_gene: TRBJ2-1

CDR3aa: CASSEYAGNTEAFF
CDR3nt: TGTGCCAGCAGTGAGTACGCAGGGAACACTGAAGCTTTCTTT
d_gene: NA
abundance: NA
v_gene: TRBV25-1
j_gene: TRBJ1-1

CDR3aa: CASSQDDYGYTF
CDR3nt: TGCGCCAGCAGCCAAGACGACTATGGCTACACCTTC
d_gene: NA
abundance: NA
v_gene: TRBV4-1
j_gene: TRBJ1-2